This record concerns one T cell receptor beta chain sequence. Its antigen is undetermined. The data stem from a study of radiotherapy plus CTLA-4 blockade in lung cancer. In the study overall: Among patients, approximately 19% showed objective responses, and roughly 31% had disease control. Findings and caveats of the study: Radiotherapy was combined with ipilimumab, and tumor-derived TCR clones then expanded in blood.

Generated by immunoSEQ multiplex PCR, the TCRdb table keeps only in-frame clones and is missing some. In the table there are 70,000 to 95,000 clones, about four fifths of which are singletons. In germline, CDR1 is KGHSH, CDR2 LQKENI. V dropped 6 bases and J dropped 4 bases, with 10 bases sitting between them. This CDR3 is 13 amino acids long. The clonotype was recovered from a human donor with non-small cell lung cancer that progressed on radiotherapy plus ipilimumab. V and J are TRBV18 and TRBJ2-1, with D possibly being TRBD1 (6 bases). Material: peripheral blood, obtained from a patient treated with radiotherapy plus ipilimumab. The CDR3: CASSRTEYNEQFF. In nucleotides, the CDR3 is TGTGCCAGCTCTCGGACAGAATACAATGAGCAGTTCTTC.